This T cell receptor beta chain is from a study of response to subunit inactivated influenza vaccine. Study-level points and caveats: New T cells are recruited in small numbers by each seasonal influenza vaccination, according to the authors' suggestion.

TCRdb itself ran the RT-PCR reads through MiXCR, one entry per CDR3 protein. The sample holds about 580,000 distinct CDR3 sequences, 13% to 15% seen once. The CDR3 runs to 12 residues. CDR1 is SGHVS, CDR2 FQNEAQ, per germline. Trimming removed 1 base from V and 4 bases from J, with 5 bases in between. This clonotype was picked up a small number of times. The antigen remains undetermined. Sequenced material: PBMCs from blood, taken about 13 days after vaccination. J is TRBJ2-7 and V is TRBV7-8; D remains ambiguous. The origin of this receptor is a man aged 50-60 years who received an inactivated influenza vaccine. The CDR3 protein is CASSLVVYEQYF. CDR3 DNA: TGTGCCAGCAGCTTAGTTGTTTACGAGCAGTACTTC.